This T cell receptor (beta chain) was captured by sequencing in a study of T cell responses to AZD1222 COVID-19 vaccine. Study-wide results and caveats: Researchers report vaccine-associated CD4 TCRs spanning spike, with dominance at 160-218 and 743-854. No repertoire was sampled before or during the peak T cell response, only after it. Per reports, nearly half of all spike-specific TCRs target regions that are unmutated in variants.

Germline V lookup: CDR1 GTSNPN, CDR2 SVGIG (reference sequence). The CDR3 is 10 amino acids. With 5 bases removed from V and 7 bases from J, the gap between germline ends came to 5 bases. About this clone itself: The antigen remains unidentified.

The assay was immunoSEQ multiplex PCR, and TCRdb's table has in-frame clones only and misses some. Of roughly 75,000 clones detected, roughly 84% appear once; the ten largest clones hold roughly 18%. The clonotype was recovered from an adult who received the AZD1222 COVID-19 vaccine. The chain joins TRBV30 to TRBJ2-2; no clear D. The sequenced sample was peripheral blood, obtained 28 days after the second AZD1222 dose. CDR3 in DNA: TGTGCCTGGGAAATCGGGGAGCTGTTTTTT. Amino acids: CAWEIGELFF.